Listed here is a single TCR beta chain. Its cognate antigen is unknown. Only in-frame clones appear in the TCRdb table, and some are missing; sequencing was by immunoSEQ multiplex PCR. The sample records around 120,000 clones, approximately 80% being singletons. The sample belongs to a study of identifying expanded T cells in peripheral blood. Study-wide findings and caveats: Approximately two-week clone count variance significantly increased as total template count grew. Over about two and four weeks, about 16.4 and 19 clones changed, versus around 1.1 between replicates.

J gave up 0 bases and V 6 bases, and 11 bases lay outside the gene matches. This CDR3 is built from 16 residues. During the collection period, no donor immune events like infections were recorded. V is TRBV6-7 and J is TRBJ2-7; TRBD1 agrees at 7 bases. TRBV6-7 is labeled an ORF, and its function is uncertain. Sequenced material: blood. The clonotype comes from a person between 18 and 75 years old in good health. The CDR3 region has the DNA TGTGCCAGCAGCCCGGGACAGCCGGAAAGCTCCTACGAGCAGTACTTC. Translated, it gives CASSPGQPESSYEQYF.